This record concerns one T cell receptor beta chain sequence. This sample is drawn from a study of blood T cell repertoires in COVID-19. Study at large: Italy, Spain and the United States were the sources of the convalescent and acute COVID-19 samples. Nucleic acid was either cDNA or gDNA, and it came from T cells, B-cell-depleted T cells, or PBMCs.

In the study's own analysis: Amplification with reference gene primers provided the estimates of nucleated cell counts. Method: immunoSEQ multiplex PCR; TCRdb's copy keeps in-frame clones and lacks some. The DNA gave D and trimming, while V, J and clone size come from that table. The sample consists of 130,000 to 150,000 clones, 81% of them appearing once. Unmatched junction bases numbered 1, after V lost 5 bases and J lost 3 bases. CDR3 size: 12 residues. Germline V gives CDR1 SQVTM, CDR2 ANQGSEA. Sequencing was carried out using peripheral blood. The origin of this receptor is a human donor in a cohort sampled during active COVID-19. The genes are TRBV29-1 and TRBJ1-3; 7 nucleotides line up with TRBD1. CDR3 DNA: TGCAGCGTTTCAGGGGGTGGAAACACCATATATTTT. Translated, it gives CSVSGGGNTIYF.